The 2 T cell receptor beta chains presented below share a single source sample, sequenced in a study of blood T cell repertoires in COVID-19. Sequenced by immunoSEQ multiplex PCR; TCRdb stores in-frame clones only, minus some. Of more than 350,000 clones listed, approximately 91% are singletons. Sequenced material: PBMCs or T cells enriched from blood (not recorded which). The receptors were gathered from a woman between 18 and 29 years old who had been exposed to COVID-19.

V usage is TRBV3-1 (or the pseudogene TRBV3-2) and J usage is TRBJ2-5, with TRBD2 matching over 9 bases. The CDR3 has 15 amino acids. Losses at the gene ends were 4 bases for V and 4 bases for J; bases not matched to a gene: 7. The germline V gene has CDR1 LGHDT and CDR2 YNNKEL (reference sequence). The DNA for the CDR3 is TGTGCCAGCAGCCTCCCTTGGACTAGCGTAGAGACCCAGTACTTC. This sequence encodes CASSLPWTSVETQYF.

V usage is TRBV29-1 and J usage is TRBJ2-1, with TRBD1 as a possible D gene (5 bases). This CDR3 has 14 amino acids. Looked up from germline, CDR1 is SQVTM and CDR2 is ANQGSEA. V lost 3 bases to trimming and J lost 0 bases, with 9 bases between them. CDR3 loop: CSVDRGFSYNEQFF. The CDR3 DNA reads as TGCAGCGTTGATAGGGGATTCTCCTACAATGAGCAGTTCTTC.